This TCR beta chain comes out of a study of T cells in Graves' hyperthyroidism and ophthalmopathy. Trimming removed 0 bases at V and 7 bases at J, with 15 bases between. The germline V gene has CDR1 ENHRY and CDR2 SYGVKD. This CDR3 region has 15 residues. It was uncontrolled infection, other autoimmune disease, pregnancy or lactation that excluded patients. Each diagnosis drew on symptoms, thyroxine, TRAb, thyroid ultrasound and orbital computed tomography findings. Amplification of TCR beta CDR3 regions was performed using RNA transcripts as template. The HTBI primer set was used in a first-round RT-PCR of the TCR CDR3. TCRdb re-called the multiplex PCR reads through MiXCR, storing one row per CDR3 protein. Of 450,000 to 500,000 distinct CDR3 sequences detected, 20% to 25% appear once; the ten largest clones hold approximately 49%.

This chain links TRBV10-3 with TRBJ1-2; D is uncertain. Sequencing used blood. The sequence derives from a woman in her 70s with Graves' ophthalmopathy. DNA of the CDR3: TGTGCCATCAGTGAGTCTGAGCTGGGAGGGAGTGGCTACACCTTC. Translated: CAISESELGGSGYTF.